This T cell receptor (beta chain) is drawn from a study of shared clonotypes between healthy human individuals. The wider study: For every donor, three CD4 naive, three CD4 memory, two CD8 naive and one CD8 memory plates were used.

Naive CD8 cells lacked CD45RO and underwent positive selection for CCR7, leaving out terminally differentiated effector memory CD45RA+ cells. Recent acute infections and vaccinations were absent in the healthy HIV-negative adult donors. Regarding this clone: Its cognate antigen is unknown.

Study outcomes and limitations: Researchers found naive subsets generally carried larger estimated richness than memory subsets.

This CDR3 region has 14 residues. Authors' data handling: Owing to the provision of junction-only sequences devoid of quality scores by immunoSEQ, filtering differed. Sequenced by immunoSEQ multiplex PCR; TCRdb stores in-frame clones only, minus some. V, J and clone size reflect that table, while D and trimming were determined from the DNA. Here the sample spans about 870,000 clones, about 91% being singletons. The clonotype was recovered from a man in his thirties or forties in good health. Sequencing used naive CD8+ T cells sorted from blood. This rearrangement joins TRBV21-1 to TRBJ2-7; TRBD2 reflects the table's D call only, with no check against the DNA. TRBV21-1 corresponds to a pseudogene. The CDR3, as DNA: TGTGCCAGCAGCCGCGGGGGAAGGGGGAGCGAGCAGTACTTC. Its translation is CASSRGGRGSEQYF.